Listed below are T cell receptor beta chains from one sample, sequenced in a study of cytomegalovirus exposure and HLA in healthy donors. The table came from immunoSEQ multiplex PCR; TCRdb's copy has only in-frame clones and leaves some out. This table holds tens of thousands of clones, roughly 72% found once. Sequencing input: PBMCs. The source of these receptors is a man between 35 and 55 years old in good health and CMV-seropositive. CDR3s include the opening cysteine and the closing phenylalanine or tryptophan. D genes are given only for firm matches. Expanded clones are given a class, and other clones once, few, many or no size at all.

d_gene: NA; j_gene: TRBJ2-3; v_gene: TRBV19; abundance: NA; CDR3nt: TGTGCCAGTAGTATAGATCGAGATGATACGCAGTATTTT; CDR3aa: CASSIDRDDTQYF
d_gene: NA; j_gene: TRBJ2-2; v_gene: TRBV4-2; abundance: NA; CDR3nt: TGTGCCAGCAGCGACATCGAGTTGTTTCGTCGGGGGTCTGACACCGGGGAGCTGTTTTTT; CDR3aa: CASSDIELFRRGSDTGELFF
d_gene: NA; j_gene: TRBJ2-1; v_gene: TRBV12-2; abundance: NA; CDR3nt: TGTGCAAGTCGCCCCCCAACGGGGGGTCGAAACAATGAGCAGTTCTTC; CDR3aa: CASRPPTGGRNNEQFF
d_gene: NA; j_gene: TRBJ1-5; v_gene: TRBV28; abundance: NA; CDR3nt: TGTGCCAGCAGTTTGCGGTCGGGGAGCAATCAGCCCCAGCATTTT; CDR3aa: CASSLRSGSNQPQHF
d_gene: NA; j_gene: TRBJ2-3; v_gene: TRBV19; abundance: NA; CDR3nt: TGTGCCAGTAGTATTAAGAGTACGCAGTATTTT; CDR3aa: CASSIKSTQYF
d_gene: TRBD1; j_gene: TRBJ1-3; v_gene: TRBV6-6; abundance: NA; CDR3nt: TGTGCCAGCAGCGGTCGAGGGGGCCCTGGAAACACCATATATTTT; CDR3aa: CASSGRGGPGNTIYF
d_gene: NA; j_gene: TRBJ1-4; v_gene: TRBV6-6; abundance: NA; CDR3nt: TGTGCCAGCATCGGGGGGCGCGGTGAAAAACTGTTTTTT; CDR3aa: CASIGGRGEKLFF
d_gene: TRBD1; j_gene: TRBJ1-5; v_gene: TRBV30; abundance: NA; CDR3nt: TGTGCCTGGAGTAAGGGGGCGGCGGGCAATCAGCCCCAGCATTTT; CDR3aa: CAWSKGAAGNQPQHF
d_gene: NA; j_gene: TRBJ2-6; v_gene: TRBV2; abundance: NA; CDR3nt: TGTGCCAGCAGTTTCTCACAAACAGGGGCCAACGTCCTGACTTTC; CDR3aa: CASSFSQTGANVLTF
d_gene: NA; j_gene: TRBJ2-1; v_gene: TRBV11-3; abundance: NA; CDR3nt: TGTGCCAGCAGCTCCCGCGGGACGGGTCCGGATGAGCAGTTCTTC; CDR3aa: CASSSRGTGPDEQFF
d_gene: NA; j_gene: TRBJ1-3; v_gene: TRBV10-1; abundance: once; CDR3nt: TGCGCCAGCAGTGAGGACAATTCCGTCGCTGGAAACACCATATATTTT; CDR3aa: CASSEDNSVAGNTIYF
d_gene: NA; j_gene: TRBJ2-7; v_gene: TRBV5-5; abundance: NA; CDR3nt: TGTGCCAGCAGCTTGTTTCTAGCCCAAACCTACGAGCAGTACTTC; CDR3aa: CASSLFLAQTYEQYF
d_gene: TRBD1; j_gene: TRBJ2-7; v_gene: TRBV19; abundance: NA; CDR3nt: TGTGCCAGAAGTGGGACAGGGTCCTACGAGCAGTACTTC; CDR3aa: CARSGTGSYEQYF
d_gene: NA; j_gene: TRBJ2-1; v_gene: TRBV18; abundance: NA; CDR3nt: TGTGCCAGCTCACTTTCAGGTAATGAGCAGTTCTTC; CDR3aa: CASSLSGNEQFF
d_gene: TRBD2; j_gene: TRBJ2-3; v_gene: TRBV18; abundance: NA; CDR3nt: TGTGCCAGCTCACCCCCCGTGGGAGGGGCCGGCGCAGATACGCAGTATTTT; CDR3aa: CASSPPVGGAGADTQYF
d_gene: NA; j_gene: TRBJ1-5; v_gene: TRBV28; abundance: once; CDR3nt: TGTGCCAGCAGTAACGACAATAGCAATCAGCCCCAGCATTTT; CDR3aa: CASSNDNSNQPQHF
d_gene: TRBD2; j_gene: TRBJ2-7; v_gene: TRBV4-1; abundance: once; CDR3nt: TGCGCCAGCAGCCATGCCTTGGGGACTAGCGGGAACAGATACGAGCAGTACTTC; CDR3aa: CASSHALGTSGNRYEQYF
d_gene: NA; j_gene: TRBJ2-6; v_gene: TRBV4-1; abundance: NA; CDR3nt: TGCGCCAGCGGCACTGGGGCCAACGTCCTGACTTTC; CDR3aa: CASGTGANVLTF
d_gene: TRBD2; j_gene: TRBJ2-1; v_gene: TRBV5-4; abundance: NA; CDR3nt: TGTGCCAGCAGCTCTAGCGGGAGCCCCAATGAGCAGTTCTTC; CDR3aa: CASSSSGSPNEQFF
d_gene: TRBD1; j_gene: TRBJ2-3; v_gene: TRBV6-1; abundance: NA; CDR3nt: TGTGCCAGCAGTGAATACAGGGGCTCGGTAGATACGCAGTATTTT; CDR3aa: CASSEYRGSVDTQYF
d_gene: TRBD1; j_gene: TRBJ1-2; v_gene: TRBV28; abundance: NA; CDR3nt: TGTGCCAGCACGGCCCCGGACAGGGGGGGAGCGGACACCTTC; CDR3aa: CASTAPDRGGADTF
d_gene: TRBD1; j_gene: TRBJ2-7; v_gene: TRBV11-3; abundance: NA; CDR3nt: TGTGCCAGCAGCTTGAGCGAGGGGGCCGAGCAGTACTTC; CDR3aa: CASSLSEGAEQYF
d_gene: NA; j_gene: TRBJ2-5; v_gene: TRBV10-1; abundance: NA; CDR3nt: TGCGCCAGCAGTGCTATAGCGGAGAGGGGCTTCCAAGAGACCCAGTACTTC; CDR3aa: CASSAIAERGFQETQYF
d_gene: TRBD2; j_gene: TRBJ2-1; v_gene: TRBV6-1; abundance: NA; CDR3nt: TGTGCCAGCAGTGAAGGTCGGAATAGCGGGAGTTTCAATGAGCAGTTCTTC; CDR3aa: CASSEGRNSGSFNEQFF
d_gene: TRBD2; j_gene: TRBJ2-1; v_gene: TRBV10-3; abundance: NA; CDR3nt: TGTGCCATGGGGACTAGCGGGACTCTTGGCTACAATGAGCAGTTCTTC; CDR3aa: CAMGTSGTLGYNEQFF
d_gene: NA; j_gene: TRBJ2-5; v_gene: TRBV15; abundance: NA; CDR3nt: TGTGCCACCAGCAGAGCCAGGGGATCGGTAAAGACCCAGTACTTC; CDR3aa: CATSRARGSVKTQYF
d_gene: TRBD1; j_gene: TRBJ2-5; v_gene: TRBV15; abundance: few; CDR3nt: TGTGCCACCAGCCAAGACCCGGGACAGGGAGAGACCCAGTACTTC; CDR3aa: CATSQDPGQGETQYF
d_gene: NA; j_gene: TRBJ1-2; v_gene: TRBV7-2; abundance: NA; CDR3nt: TGTGCCAGCAGCTTAGCGCAGGTGACCTATGGCTACACCTTC; CDR3aa: CASSLAQVTYGYTF
d_gene: TRBD1; j_gene: TRBJ2-5; v_gene: TRBV25-1; abundance: few; CDR3nt: TGTGCCAGCAGTGATCCCGGGACAGGGTCAGAGACCCAGTACTTC; CDR3aa: CASSDPGTGSETQYF
d_gene: NA; j_gene: TRBJ2-3; v_gene: TRBV30; abundance: few; CDR3nt: TGTGCCTGGACCCCCGCAGGCCTGGGCACAGATACGCAGTATTTT; CDR3aa: CAWTPAGLGTDTQYF
d_gene: NA; j_gene: TRBJ2-5; v_gene: TRBV27; abundance: NA; CDR3nt: TGTGCCAGCAGTTTAAGAGGGCAAGAGACCCAGTACTTC; CDR3aa: CASSLRGQETQYF
d_gene: NA; j_gene: TRBJ2-3; v_gene: TRBV5-8; abundance: NA; CDR3nt: TGTGCCAGCAGCTTGGTTCGACAGAACACAGATACGCAGTATTTT; CDR3aa: CASSLVRQNTDTQYF
d_gene: NA; j_gene: TRBJ2-3; v_gene: TRBV4-3; abundance: few; CDR3nt: TGCGCCAGCAGCCAAGGCCAGGGGAGCACAGATACGCAGTATTTT; CDR3aa: CASSQGQGSTDTQYF
d_gene: TRBD2; j_gene: TRBJ2-7; v_gene: TRBV18; abundance: NA; CDR3nt: TGTGCCAGCTCATCGGGACTAGGGGTCGGCTTTAACTACGAGCAGTACTTC; CDR3aa: CASSSGLGVGFNYEQYF
d_gene: NA; j_gene: TRBJ1-1; v_gene: TRBV7-9; abundance: few; CDR3nt: TGTGCCAGCAGCACGTTGGGTGGGGCCGAAGCTTTCTTT; CDR3aa: CASSTLGGAEAFF
d_gene: TRBD2; j_gene: TRBJ2-7; v_gene: TRBV5-4; abundance: NA; CDR3nt: TGTGCCAGCAGTTCGGGGGGGCTAGCGGGAGTTGCCGAGCAGTACTTC; CDR3aa: CASSSGGLAGVAEQYF
d_gene: NA; j_gene: TRBJ1-2; v_gene: TRBV6-5; abundance: few; CDR3nt: TGTGCCAGCAGTTCCTCCGGGAACTATGGCTACACCTTC; CDR3aa: CASSSSGNYGYTF
d_gene: NA; j_gene: TRBJ2-4; v_gene: TRBV18; abundance: NA; CDR3nt: TGTGCCAGCTCCCCCTCTAGGAGCGAAAACATTCAGTACTTC; CDR3aa: CASSPSRSENIQYF
d_gene: NA; j_gene: TRBJ2-3; v_gene: TRBV7-2; abundance: many; CDR3nt: TGTGCCAGCAGCCCCTATAGCACAGATACGCAGTATTTT; CDR3aa: CASSPYSTDTQYF
d_gene: TRBD1; j_gene: TRBJ2-1; v_gene: TRBV9; abundance: NA; CDR3nt: TGTGCCAGCAGCGGAACAGGGGGCTCCTACAATGAGCAGTTCTTC; CDR3aa: CASSGTGGSYNEQFF
d_gene: NA; j_gene: TRBJ2-7; v_gene: TRBV11-2; abundance: NA; CDR3nt: TGTGCCAGCAGCTTACGGTACGGGAGTCCTACCGAGCAGTACTTC; CDR3aa: CASSLRYGSPTEQYF
d_gene: NA; j_gene: TRBJ1-1; v_gene: TRBV5-1; abundance: few; CDR3nt: TGTGCCAGCAGCTTGGAGGTGAGGGCTGAAGCTTTCTTT; CDR3aa: CASSLEVRAEAFF